This TCR beta chain was found in a study of T cell clonotyping in hematopoietic cell transplantation. Generated by immunoSEQ multiplex PCR, the TCRdb table keeps only in-frame clones and is missing some. The sample consists of 70,000 or so clones, approximately 94% of them appearing once. As to this clone: Its antigen is currently unknown.

Study-wide findings and caveats: After transplant, recipient diversity fell while pathologically expanded clonotypes grew through day 180. Graft donor and pretransplant recipient Inverse Simpson Index values predicted broader posttransplant TCR diversity. CD4 and CD8 repertoire contributions could not be separated without sorting.

Sequenced input: peripheral blood mononuclear cells. This TCR was recovered from a man aged 50 to 60 in good health. Some clones in this sample may be carry-over from other donors' samples.

The DNA of the CDR3 is TGTGCCGGTTTGCGGCAGGGGGAAGAGACCCAGTACTTC. Its translation is CAGLRQGEETQYF. This chain joins TRBV28 and TRBJ2-5; 7 bases line up with TRBD1. Germline V gene sequence: CDR1 MDHEN, CDR2 SYDVKM. The CDR3 runs 13 residues. The ends lost 11 bases at V and 3 bases at J; junction bases unmatched: 9.